Presented here are 20 T cell receptor beta chains from one specimen sequenced in a study of brain metastases from non-small cell lung cancer. The repertoire was sequenced with immunoSEQ multiplex PCR; TCRdb's copy has only in-frame clones and lacks some. The table shows about 2,000 clones, with around 90% occurring only once. The sequencing sample was made of primary lung tumor tissue. The receptors were sampled from a donor aged 40 or older with non-small cell lung cancer.

This clone occurred a few times. V gene TRBV3-1 (or the pseudogene TRBV3-2) combines with J gene TRBJ2-5, with D tentatively TRBD2 (6 bases). Germline loops: CDR1 LGHDT, CDR2 YNNKEL (reference sequence). Trimming cost V 1 base and J 7 bases, with 16 bases left between them. The CDR3 is 15 residues long. Here the CDR3 DNA reads TGTGCCAGCAGCCAAGGGAGCGGGCCGGCCGGGACCCAGTACTTC. This sequence encodes CASSQGSGPAGTQYF.

This chain links TRBV7-6 with TRBJ1-4, with no clear D. Germline-derived CDR1 and CDR2 are SGHVS and FNYEAQ. Trimming took 2 bases from V and 8 from J, leaving 18 bases between them. The CDR3 runs 16 residues. CDR3: CASSLTPGSTMEKLFF. The CDR3 DNA reads as TGTGCCAGCAGCTTAACTCCCGGAAGTACCATGGAAAAACTGTTTTTT.

This sequence joins TRBV5-1 and TRBJ2-7; 9 bases fit TRBD2. The V and J ends lost 2 bases and 4 bases, in that order; junction bases with no gene match: 10. Germline values: CDR1 SGHRS, CDR2 YFSETQ. This CDR3 spans 16 amino acids. The CDR3 protein is CASSLGRGGGAYEQYF. CDR3 coding DNA: TGCGCCAGCAGCTTAGGGCGCGGCGGGGGGGCGTACGAGCAGTACTTC.

V gene TRBV10-2 combines with J gene TRBJ2-7; D is possibly TRBD1 (5 bases). Germline assignment: CDR1 WSHSY and CDR2 SAAADI. V was cut by 7 bases and J by 3 bases, with 7 bases left in between. This CDR3 is built from 11 residues. CDR3 sequence: CASTDSYEQYF. In DNA, the CDR3 is TGCGCCAGCACCGACAGCTACGAGCAGTACTTC.

This chain links TRBV28 with TRBJ1-4; D is ambiguous. Deletions cut 6 bases from V and 8 bases from J, with 10 bases between. This CDR3 has 12 residues. The germline V gene has CDR1 MDHEN and CDR2 SYDVKM. The CDR3: CASSLRREKLFF. CDR3 sequence (DNA): TGTGCCAGCAGCCTAAGACGAGAAAAACTGTTTTTT.

The V gene is TRBV7-8, the J gene TRBJ2-1, with unresolved D. Trimming shortened V by 2 bases and J by 0 bases, and 11 bases separated the two germline ends. The CDR3 is 16 residues long. Looked up from germline, CDR1 is SGHVS and CDR2 is FQNEAQ. CDR3 protein: CASSLKTVASYNEQFF. DNA for the CDR3: TGTGCCAGCAGCTTAAAAACAGTAGCCTCCTACAATGAGCAGTTCTTC.

This clone was picked up one time. A read error may account for a junction end that differs from germline. V is TRBV4-1 and J is TRBJ2-7, with D possibly being TRBD2 (5 bases). The CDR3 totals 16 residues. CDR1 MGHRA and CDR2 YSYEKL come from the germline V gene. The CDR3 loop reads CVSSQDGELGSYEQYF. CDR3 coding DNA: TGCGTCAGCAGCCAAGATGGGGAGTTAGGGTCCTACGAGCAGTACTTC.

The CDR3, as DNA: TGTGCCAGTACTTGGGACAGTTATAGCAATCAGCCCCAGCATTTT. This gives the protein CASTWDSYSNQPQHF. V is TRBV19 and J is TRBJ1-5, with 7 bases lining up with TRBD1. With 7 bases clipped from V and 0 bases from J, the junction kept 6 bases outside the gene matches. The CDR3 runs to 15 residues. The V gene's germline CDR1 is LNHDA and CDR2 SQIVND (reference sequence).

The genes are TRBV12-3 or TRBV12-4 and TRBJ1-3; unclear D gene. The CDR3 is 12 amino acids. Trimming cost V 3 bases and J 6 bases, with 6 bases left between them. The CDR3 DNA is TGTGCCAGCAGTTTGTCGGAAAACACCATATATTTT. Its translation: CASSLSENTIYF.

This clone was counted once. One end of the junction is discordant with germline, which a read error may explain. Other DNA sequences in the same sample also yield this CDR3. This chain uses TRBV28 with TRBJ2-5; D is possibly TRBD1 (8 bases). This CDR3 is 18 amino acids long. The germline V gene encodes CDR1 MDHEN and CDR2 SYDVKM. The CDR3 spells CASSSDETQGGTQETQYF. The CDR3 DNA reads as TGTGCCAGCAGTTCCGACGAGACACAGGGGGGGACCCAAGAGACCCAATACTTC.

J is TRBJ1-1 and V is TRBV18, with 7 bases identical to TRBD1. The CDR3 runs to 14 residues. J gave up 3 bases and V 3 bases, and 4 bases lay outside the gene matches. CDR1 and CDR2 (germline): KGHSH, LQKENI. Here the CDR3 reads CASSPNRGDTEAFF. DNA for the CDR3: TGTGCCAGCTCACCGAACAGGGGAGACACTGAAGCTTTCTTT.

The chain couples TRBV12-3 or TRBV12-4 to TRBJ2-3, with 8 bases identical to TRBD1. The CDR3 contains 12 residues. With V trimmed by 10 bases and J by 7 bases, 7 bases remained unmatched. The CDR3 region is CATGTGINTQYF. CDR3 in DNA: TGTGCCACCGGGACAGGCATAAATACGCAGTATTTT.

A word on this clone: Different DNA sequences within this sample yield the same CDR3. Written as DNA, the CDR3 is TGTGCCAGCAGCTTGACTGGACAGCTTAACTATGGCTACACCTTC. Residues: CASSLTGQLNYGYTF. The chain uses TRBV5-4 and TRBJ1-2; D may be TRBD1 (6 bases). V was cut by 1 base and J by 1 base, with 11 bases left in between. CDR3 length equals 15 residues. Germline values: CDR1 SGHNT, CDR2 YYREEE (reference sequence).

DNA of the CDR3: TGTGCCAGCAGCTTGGGGGCAGGGAGATCTGTGGCCCAGTACTTC. Translated, it gives CASSLGAGRSVAQYF. The chain has TRBV5-6 and TRBJ2-5, with D perhaps assigned TRBD1 or TRBD2 (5 bases each). Germline-derived CDR1 and CDR2 are SGHDT and YYEEEE. The CDR3 runs 15 residues. Trimming shortened V by 0 bases and J by 9 bases, and 18 bases separated the two germline ends.

This chain uses TRBV6-1 with TRBJ2-3; D possibly corresponds to TRBD2 (6 bases). Germline CDR1 and CDR2: MNHNS and SASEGT. Trimming took off 3 bases at V and 0 bases at J, with 10 bases between the two ends. The CDR3 is made up of 15 amino acids. The CDR3: CASSDWAGSTDTQYF. The CDR3 bases are TGTGCCAGCAGTGATTGGGCGGGGAGCACAGATACGCAGTATTTT.

V is TRBV3-1 (or the pseudogene TRBV3-2) and J is TRBJ2-1, with TRBD1 matching 8 bases. The ends lost 3 bases at V and 15 bases at J; junction bases unmatched: 10. The germline gives CDR1 LGHDT, CDR2 YNNKEL (reference sequence). The CDR3 totals 13 residues. This CDR3 reads CASSHRTGNHRFF. In DNA form, the CDR3 reads TGTGCCAGCAGCCACCGGACAGGGAATCATCGGTTCTTC.

This sequence joins TRBV27 and TRBJ2-5; D gene unclear. The V gene lost 2 bases and the J gene lost 4 bases, with 8 bases spanning the gap. The CDR3 spans 13 residues. Germline CDR1 MNHEY, CDR2 SMNVEV (reference sequence). CDR3 coding DNA: TGTGCCAGCAGTTTAAATCCCGGAGAGACCCAGTACTTC. Its protein is CASSLNPGETQYF.

V is TRBV18 and J is TRBJ2-1; D not certain. Germline CDR1 reads KGHSH; CDR2 reads LQKENI. The CDR3 is 12 residues long. V dropped 1 base and J dropped 7 bases, with 5 bases sitting between them. The DNA of the CDR3 is TGTGCCAGCTCACCACAGGAGAATGAGCAGTTCTTC. It is translated as CASSPQENEQFF.

The chain carries TRBV5-1 and TRBJ1-1; D remains ambiguous. Germline V gives CDR1 SGHRS, CDR2 YFSETQ. The CDR3 covers 13 residues. The V gene lost 0 bases and the J gene lost 2 bases, with 5 bases spanning the gap. CDR3 protein: CASSLGGNTEAFF. The CDR3, as DNA: TGCGCCAGCAGCTTGGGGGGTAACACTGAAGCTTTCTTT.

This chain uses TRBV28 with TRBJ1-4; a weak D match, TRBD1 (5 bases). Between the trimmed V and J ends, which lost 3 bases and 0 bases, there was a span of 8 bases. This CDR3 contains 15 residues. The germline V gene encodes CDR1 MDHEN and CDR2 SYDVKM. CDR3 in amino acids: CASSFLGATNEKLFF. CDR3 nucleotide sequence: TGTGCCAGCAGTTTCTTGGGGGCAACTAATGAAAAACTGTTTTTT.